This T cell receptor beta chain was sequenced in a study of T cell repertoires in cytomegalovirus infection. As for the study in general: The study used recently identified HLA-C-restricted and well-studied HLA-B-restricted CMV epitopes. CMV infection and matching HLA type were both indicated by public TCR beta signatures. General observations from the study: Dominating the ex vivo response were TCR beta clonotypes that were CMV-specific and HLA-C-restricted. Cumulative public TCR beta family frequency identified carriers of CMV plus the relevant HLA.

In TCRdb, the reads were re-called with MiXCR into one record per CDR3 protein. The sample contains roughly 87,000 distinct CDR3 sequences, around 28% of which appear only once. There are 15 residues in the CDR3. Germline CDR1 and CDR2: SGHAT and FQNNGV. V dropped 1 base and J dropped 2 bases, with 11 bases sitting between them. This clonotype was recorded a few times. Its antigen is undetermined. The rearrangement uses TRBV11-2 and TRBJ1-2; tentatively, D is TRBD1 (5 bases). This clonotype originated in a human donor in good health (CMV status not recorded). Some clones in this sample may be carry-over from other donors' samples. Sequencing was performed on CD8+ T cells from cultured PBMCs, taken from culture after CMV antigen stimulation. The CDR3 loop is CASSLGQGINYGYTF. Written as DNA, the CDR3 is TGTGCCAGCAGCTTAGGCCAGGGCATCAACTATGGCTACACCTTC.